This T cell receptor beta chain was observed in a study of patients and donors after allogeneic stem cell transplantation. V was pared by 0 bases and J by 1 base, with 6 bases between. This CDR3 spans 14 amino acids. CDR1 is MNHEY, CDR2 SVGAGI, per germline. TCRdb fed the RT-PCR reads into MiXCR, producing one record per CDR3 protein. Here the sample spans roughly 960,000 distinct CDR3 sequences, roughly 18% being singletons. In this sample, this clonotype turned up a few times. This sequence joins TRBV6-5 and TRBJ1-1; no clear D. Sequenced input: blood, either unsorted or a sorted T cell fraction (not recorded which). The receptor was isolated from a human donor who was either an allogeneic HSCT recipient or a stem cell or donor lymphocyte infusion donor (not recorded which). It is not recorded whose cells these are; they may come from a transplant donor. The CDR3 sequence: CASSYSRENTEAFF. The CDR3 nucleotides are TGTGCCAGCAGTTACTCGCGTGAGAACACTGAAGCTTTCTTT.